This passage covers 11 T cell receptor beta chains from one sample sequenced in a study of shared clonotypes between healthy human individuals. The table came from immunoSEQ multiplex PCR; TCRdb's copy has only in-frame clones and leaves some out. This repertoire shows over a million clones, approximately 98% found once; its top ten account for roughly 0.42%. Sequenced input: naive CD4+ T cells sorted from blood. The subset is: CD45RA+ positively selected. The receptors shown here come from a man aged 30-40 years in good health.

V is TRBV9 and J is TRBJ2-1; 7 nucleotides align to TRBD2. There are 15 residues in the CDR3. V gave up 1 base and J gave up 9 bases; unmatched junction bases: 10. CDR1 SGDLS and CDR2 YYNGEE come from the germline V gene. The chain's CDR3 is CASSVLGGSYAEQFF. The CDR3 nucleotides are TGTGCCAGCAGCGTATTGGGCGGGAGTTATGCTGAGCAGTTCTTC.

This clone was detected once. The rearrangement joins TRBV29-1 to TRBJ1-4; 10 bases are a match to TRBD1. J was trimmed by 6 bases and V by 6 bases; bases with no gene match: 7. The CDR3 extends over 14 amino acids. Looked up from germline, CDR1 is SQVTM and CDR2 is ANQGSEA. The CDR3 reads CSVAPGQGHEKLFF. The CDR3 DNA reads as TGCAGCGTGGCCCCGGGACAGGGGCATGAAAAACTGTTTTTT.

As to this clone: Distinct nucleotide sequences in the sample also encode this CDR3. The chain couples TRBV29-1 to TRBJ2-3, with D possibly matching TRBD2 (6 bases). Trimming removed 4 bases at V and 2 bases at J, with 10 bases between. Germline lookup yields CDR1 SQVTM and CDR2 ANQGSEA. This CDR3 is built from 13 residues. The CDR3 is CSVAGRVTDTQYF. The CDR3 DNA is TGCAGCGTTGCCGGGAGAGTCACAGATACGCAGTATTTT.

The V and J genes are TRBV30 and TRBJ2-4; 8 nucleotides agree with TRBD2. CDR3 length equals 13 residues. The V gene end was trimmed by 5 bases and the J gene end by 4 bases; junction bases not matched to a gene: 4. The germline CDR1 and CDR2 sequences are GTSNPN and SVGIG (reference sequence). CDR3 region: CAWATSAKNIQYF. The CDR3 DNA reads TGTGCCTGGGCGACTAGCGCGAAAAACATTCAGTACTTC.

This rearrangement joins TRBV27 to TRBJ2-1; either TRBD1 or TRBD2 may fit D (5 bases each). Germline V CDR1 and CDR2: MNHEY, SMNVEV (reference sequence). V lost 8 bases to trimming and J lost 7 bases, with 24 bases between them. This CDR3 spans 16 amino acids. This CDR3 reads CASWGLDTPGLNEQFF. CDR3 DNA sequence: TGTGCCAGCTGGGGGTTAGACACTCCCGGGTTAAATGAGCAGTTCTTC.

The count of this clone is one. The rearrangement joins TRBV9 to TRBJ2-2; no clear D gene. Germline-derived CDR1 and CDR2 are SGDLS and YYNGEE. The CDR3 is 15 residues long. Trimming stripped 4 bases from V and 5 bases from J, with 15 bases between. CDR3 DNA sequence: TGTGCCAGCAGCCTCTTAACCTCCGGGACCGGGGAGCTGTTTTTT. It codes for CASSLLTSGTGELFF. The complete variable domain, with remaining parts taken from reference TRBV9 and TRBJ2-2, reads DSGVTQTPKHLITATGQRVTLRCSPRSGDLSVYWYQQSLDQGLQFLIQYYNGEERAKGNILERFSAQQFPDLHSELNLSSLELGDSALYFCASSLLTSGTGELFFGEGSRLTVL.

V is TRBV4-3 and J is TRBJ1-2, with D unresolved. Germline V gives CDR1 LGHNA, CDR2 YSLEER. The ends were cut back, 1 base at V and 4 bases at J, with 10 bases in the middle. This CDR3 contains 14 residues. The CDR3 DNA is TGCGCCAGCAGCCAAGGCGCAAGTGGCTATGGCTACACCTTC. Translation: CASSQGASGYGYTF.

This chain joins TRBV7-3 and TRBJ1-1, with D perhaps TRBD1 (6 bases). The CDR3 contains 13 residues. Trimming stripped 5 bases from V and 5 bases from J, with 12 bases between. Germline lookup yields CDR1 SGHTA and CDR2 FQGTGA. The CDR3 DNA reads as TGTGCCAGCAGCGTGGACAGTGGGACTGAAGCTTTCTTT. Its translation is CASSVDSGTEAFF.

The CDR3 DNA reads as TGTGCCAGCAGTTTTAGCGGGAGGGCCTTCGAGCAGTACTTC. Its protein product is CASSFSGRAFEQYF. This chain connects TRBV28 to TRBJ2-7, with 11 bases fitting TRBD2. The germline CDR1 and CDR2 sequences are MDHEN and SYDVKM. There are 14 residues in the CDR3. J gave up 6 bases and V 3 bases, and 4 bases lay outside the gene matches.

The chain couples TRBV7-2 to TRBJ2-7; D is perhaps TRBD2 (7 bases). This CDR3 contains 15 residues. Trimming removed 5 bases at V and 6 bases at J, with 20 bases between. Germline-derived CDR1 and CDR2 are SGHTA and FQGNSA. Written as DNA, the CDR3 is TGTGCCAGCAGCCGCCCCGCGGGGGCCCCGGGCGAGCAGTACTTC. Amino acids: CASSRPAGAPGEQYF.

The gene calls are TRBV2 and TRBJ1-5; 7 bases are shared with TRBD1. This CDR3 comprises 16 residues. The V and J ends lost 7 bases and 1 base, in that order; junction bases with no gene match: 10. Germline V gives CDR1 SNHLY, CDR2 FYNNEI. This CDR3 is CASTRSWDSSNQPQHF. CDR3 DNA: TGTGCCAGCACCAGATCTTGGGACAGCAGCAATCAGCCCCAGCATTTT. Full variable domain (missing parts from reference TRBV2 and TRBJ1-5): EPEVTQTPSHQVTQMGQEVILRCVPISNHLYFYWYRQILGQKVEFLVSFYNNEISEKSEIFDDQFSVERPDGSNFTLKIRSTKLEDSAMYFCASTRSWDSSNQPQHFGDGTRLSIL.